The 10 T cell receptor beta chains below were found in one sample sequenced in a study of T-cell reconstitution after alpha-beta-depleted transplantation in children. Preparation of the TCRbeta library involved a method that used unique molecular identifiers. Using its own MiXCR run on the PCR reads, TCRdb lists one record per CDR3 protein. The sample shows a few hundred thousand distinct CDR3 sequences, around 18% of them seen only once. The sequencing here drew on PBMCs from the stem cell graft donor, taken from the stem cell graft. The receptors were gathered from a human donor who donated a stem cell graft to a child with acute lymphoblastic leukemia.

In its sample, this clonotype was seen a few times. The rearrangement links TRBV12-3 or TRBV12-4 to TRBJ2-5; 9 positions match TRBD2. The CDR3 has 15 residues. The trim removed 6 bases at V and 5 bases at J, leaving 10 bases unmatched. CDR3 in amino acids: CASSRTSALRETQYF. CDR3 in DNA: TGTGCCAGCAGCCGGACTAGCGCACTGCGGGAGACCCAGTACTTC.

This chain connects TRBV5-6 to TRBJ1-2; 9 bases agree with TRBD1. The length of the CDR3 is 14 residues. V dropped 3 bases and J dropped 4; count of bases not matched to a gene: 4. Germline lookup yields CDR1 SGHDT and CDR2 YYEEEE. CDR3 sequence reads: CASSWGQGSYGYTF. In DNA, the CDR3 is TGTGCCAGCAGCTGGGGACAGGGTTCCTATGGCTACACCTTC.

This clonotype was seen more than once but under ten times. The chain uses TRBV6-5 and TRBJ2-1; D is undetermined. This CDR3 region has 13 residues. V shed 2 bases and J shed 7 bases, with 9 bases lying between them. Germline CDR1 reads MNHEY; CDR2 reads SVGAGI. The chain's CDR3 is CASSYGSHNEQFF. In DNA, the CDR3 is TGTGCCAGCAGTTACGGTAGTCATAATGAGCAGTTCTTC.

This clonotype was seen a few times. This chain links TRBV7-9 with TRBJ1-4; TRBD1 might be the D (6 bases). This CDR3 has 15 residues. V was pared by 2 bases and J by 4 bases, with 11 bases between. CDR1 is SEHNR and CDR2 is FQNEAQ in the germline V gene (reference sequence). Written as DNA, the CDR3 is TGTGCCAGCAGCTTACCACAGGGAGGTAATGAAAAACTGTTTTTT. The encoded protein is CASSLPQGGNEKLFF.

The chain employs TRBV5-1 and TRBJ2-1; possible D gene TRBD2, 6 bases. Looked up from germline, CDR1 is SGHRS and CDR2 is YFSETQ. The CDR3 runs 16 residues. Trimming removed 5 bases at V and 5 bases at J, with 20 bases between. The CDR3 here is CASRMFVVRGNNEQFF. In DNA, the CDR3 is TGCGCCAGCAGAATGTTTGTCGTACGGGGGAACAATGAGCAGTTCTTC.

The chain links TRBV5-1 to TRBJ2-1; unclear D gene. V lost 3 bases, J lost 0 bases, and 10 bases lay in between. Germline V CDR1 and CDR2: SGHRS, YFSETQ. This CDR3 has 15 residues. DNA of the CDR3: TGCGCCAGCAGCTCTGACGGCGACTCCTACAATGAGCAGTTCTTC. Amino acid sequence: CASSSDGDSYNEQFF.

This clonotype has more than one count but fewer than ten. The chain is built from TRBV4-1 and TRBJ1-1, with 7 positions matching TRBD1. Germline CDR1 and CDR2: MGHRA and YSYEKL. V trimming: 6 bases; J trimming: 5 bases; junction bases outside the gene matches: 6. The CDR3 is 13 residues long. The CDR3 region is CASRLQGWTEAFF. The DNA of the CDR3 is TGCGCCAGCAGACTACAGGGGTGGACTGAAGCTTTCTTT.

The CDR3 reads CSGLAGAGDTQYF. CDR3 bases: TGCAGTGGCCTAGCGGGAGCTGGAGATACGCAGTATTTT. V is TRBV20-1 and J is TRBJ2-3, with TRBD2 matching 10 bases. The CDR3 spans 13 residues. V was clipped by 7 bases and J by 5 bases; unmatched bases: 6. Germline lookup yields CDR1 DFQATT and CDR2 SNEGSKA (reference sequence).

This clonotype was seen a few times. The chain uses TRBV4-1 and TRBJ2-3; D perhaps matches TRBD2 (6 bases). Per germline, CDR1 MGHRA and CDR2 YSYEKL. Trimming took off 7 bases at V and 4 bases at J, with 15 bases between the two ends. The CDR3 sequence is 14 residues long. This CDR3 reads CASTAGTPSDTQYF. The DNA of the CDR3 is TGCGCCAGCACCGCGGGGACCCCATCAGATACGCAGTATTTT.

This clonotype was seen a few times. V is TRBV5-1 and J is TRBJ2-1; TRBD1 matches 7 bases. This CDR3 spans 16 amino acids. The V segment lost 1 base and the J segment 2 bases; nucleotides outside the gene matches: 6. Germline-derived CDR1 and CDR2 are SGHRS and YFSETQ. CDR3 DNA sequence: TGCGCCAGCAGCTTGAGACAGGGTTCGGCCTACAATGAGCAGTTCTTC. It is translated as CASSLRQGSAYNEQFF.